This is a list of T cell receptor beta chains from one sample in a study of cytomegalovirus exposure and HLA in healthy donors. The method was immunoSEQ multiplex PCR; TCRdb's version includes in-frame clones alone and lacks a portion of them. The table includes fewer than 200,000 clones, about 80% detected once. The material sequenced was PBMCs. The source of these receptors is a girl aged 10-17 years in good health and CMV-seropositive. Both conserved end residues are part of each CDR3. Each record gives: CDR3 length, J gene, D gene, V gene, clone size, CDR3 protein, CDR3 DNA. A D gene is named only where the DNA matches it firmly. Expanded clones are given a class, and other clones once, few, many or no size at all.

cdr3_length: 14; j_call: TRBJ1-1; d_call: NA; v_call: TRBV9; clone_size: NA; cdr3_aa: CASTGVGGSTEAFF; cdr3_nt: TGTGCCAGCACGGGTGTCGGGGGATCCACTGAAGCTTTCTTT
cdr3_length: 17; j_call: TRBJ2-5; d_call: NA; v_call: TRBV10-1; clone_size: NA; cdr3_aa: CASRYNSPGGNPETQYF; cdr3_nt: TGCGCCAGCCGATACAATTCCCCTGGGGGGAACCCAGAGACCCAGTACTTC
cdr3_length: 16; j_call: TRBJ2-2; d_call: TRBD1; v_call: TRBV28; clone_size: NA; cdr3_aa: CASSLIGTANTGELFF; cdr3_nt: TGTGCCAGCAGTTTAATAGGGACAGCGAACACCGGGGAGCTGTTTTTT
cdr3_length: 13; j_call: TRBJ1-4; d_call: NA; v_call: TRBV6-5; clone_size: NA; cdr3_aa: CASSRTAWEKLFF; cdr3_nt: TGTGCCAGCAGCCGGACAGCCTGGGAAAAACTGTTTTTT
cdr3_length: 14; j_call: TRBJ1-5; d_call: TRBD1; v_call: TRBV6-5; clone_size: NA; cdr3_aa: CASSWTGGNQPQHF; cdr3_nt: TGTGCCAGCAGTTGGACAGGAGGGAATCAGCCCCAGCATTTT
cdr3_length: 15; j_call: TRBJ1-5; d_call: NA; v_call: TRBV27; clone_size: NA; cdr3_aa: CASREVAYSNQPQHF; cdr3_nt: TGTGCCAGCAGGGAGGTGGCATATAGCAATCAGCCCCAGCATTTT
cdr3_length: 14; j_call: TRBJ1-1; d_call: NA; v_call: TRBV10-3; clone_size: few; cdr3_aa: CAIRDETGNTEAFF; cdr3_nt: TGTGCCATCAGAGATGAGACAGGGAACACTGAAGCTTTCTTT
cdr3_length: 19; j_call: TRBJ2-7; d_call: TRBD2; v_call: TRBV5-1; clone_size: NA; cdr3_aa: CASSGGAGGAAGAPYEQYF; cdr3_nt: TGCGCCAGCAGCGGGGGTGCGGGGGGGGCAGCGGGAGCCCCCTACGAGCAGTACTTC
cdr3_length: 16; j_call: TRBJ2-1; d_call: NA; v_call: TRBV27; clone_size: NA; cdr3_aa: CASSLGAYSSYNEQFF; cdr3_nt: TGTGCCAGCAGTTTGGGGGCTTATAGCTCCTACAATGAGCAGTTCTTC
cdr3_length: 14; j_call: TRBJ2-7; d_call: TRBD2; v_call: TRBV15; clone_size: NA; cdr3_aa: CATSIPGLTYEQYF; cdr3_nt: TGTGCCACCAGCATTCCGGGACTAACCTACGAGCAGTACTTC
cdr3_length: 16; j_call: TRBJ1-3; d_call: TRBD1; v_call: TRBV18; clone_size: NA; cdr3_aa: CASSRTGVPSGNTIYF; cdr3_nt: TGTGCCAGCTCCCGGACAGGGGTCCCCTCTGGAAACACCATATATTTT
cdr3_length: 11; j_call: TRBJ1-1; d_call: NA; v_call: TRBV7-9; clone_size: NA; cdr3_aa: CASSSYSEAFF; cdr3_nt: TGTGCCAGCAGCTCTTACAGTGAAGCTTTCTTT
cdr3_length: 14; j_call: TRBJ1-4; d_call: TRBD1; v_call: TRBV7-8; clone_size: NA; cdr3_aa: CASSLRQGGEKLFF; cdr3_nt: TGTGCCAGCAGCTTGAGACAGGGTGGCGAAAAACTGTTTTTT
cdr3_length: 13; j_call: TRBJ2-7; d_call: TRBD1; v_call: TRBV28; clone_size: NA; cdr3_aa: CAYLGQGIGEQYF; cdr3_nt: TGTGCCTATCTGGGACAGGGGATCGGGGAGCAGTACTTC
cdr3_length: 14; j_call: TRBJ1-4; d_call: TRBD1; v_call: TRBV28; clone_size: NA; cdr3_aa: CASSLMAGGGKLFF; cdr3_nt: TGTGCCAGCAGTTTAATGGCAGGGGGTGGAAAACTGTTTTTT
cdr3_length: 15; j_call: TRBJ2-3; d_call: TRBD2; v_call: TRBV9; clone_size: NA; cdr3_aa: CASSVGVRESDTQYF; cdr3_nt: TGTGCCAGCAGCGTAGGTGTGCGGGAGTCAGATACGCAGTATTTT
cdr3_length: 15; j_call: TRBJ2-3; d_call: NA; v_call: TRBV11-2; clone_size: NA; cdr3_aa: CASSLAQGHGDTQYF; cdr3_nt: TGTGCCAGCAGCTTAGCTCAGGGGCATGGAGATACGCAGTATTTT
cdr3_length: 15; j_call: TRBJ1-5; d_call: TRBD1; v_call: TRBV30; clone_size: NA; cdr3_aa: CAWSDQQGARGPQHF; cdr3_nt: TGTGCCTGGAGTGACCAACAGGGGGCTAGGGGGCCCCAGCATTTT
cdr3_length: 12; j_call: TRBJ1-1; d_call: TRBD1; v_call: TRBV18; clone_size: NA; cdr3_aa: CASSPRTGEAFF; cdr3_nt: TGTGCCAGCTCACCGCGGACAGGGGAAGCTTTCTTT
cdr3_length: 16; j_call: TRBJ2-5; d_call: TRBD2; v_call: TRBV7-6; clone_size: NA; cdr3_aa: CASSPRLAGGEETQYF; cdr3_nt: TGTGCCAGCAGCCCCCGACTAGCGGGGGGGGAGGAGACCCAGTACTTC
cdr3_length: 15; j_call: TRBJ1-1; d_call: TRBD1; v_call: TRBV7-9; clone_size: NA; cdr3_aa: CASSALTGPVPEAFF; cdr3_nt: TGTGCCAGCAGCGCCTTGACAGGGCCGGTCCCTGAAGCTTTCTTT
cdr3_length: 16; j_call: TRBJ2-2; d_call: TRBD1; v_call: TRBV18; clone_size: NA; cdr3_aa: CASSVRTGRDTGELFF; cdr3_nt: TGTGCCAGCTCAGTACGGACAGGACGAGATACCGGGGAGCTGTTTTTT
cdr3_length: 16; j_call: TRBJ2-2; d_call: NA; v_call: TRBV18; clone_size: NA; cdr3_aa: CASSRLEGMGTGELFF; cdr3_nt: TGTGCCAGCTCACGATTGGAGGGTATGGGGACCGGGGAGCTGTTTTTT
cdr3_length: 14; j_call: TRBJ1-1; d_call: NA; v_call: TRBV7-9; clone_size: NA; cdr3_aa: CASRANGVRTEAFF; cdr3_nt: TGTGCCAGCCGAGCAAATGGAGTTAGGACTGAAGCTTTCTTT
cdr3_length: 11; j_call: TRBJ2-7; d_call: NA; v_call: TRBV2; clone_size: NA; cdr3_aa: CASSQLYEQYF; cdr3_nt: TGTGCCAGCAGCCAACTCTACGAGCAGTACTTC
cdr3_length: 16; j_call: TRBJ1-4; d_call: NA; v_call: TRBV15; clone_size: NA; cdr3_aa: CATSALTGTTNEKLLF; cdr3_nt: TGTGCCACCAGCGCACTTACCGGGACAACGAATGAAAAACTGCTTTTT
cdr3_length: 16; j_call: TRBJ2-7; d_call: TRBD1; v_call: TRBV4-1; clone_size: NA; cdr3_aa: CASSQFYGQGWYEQYF; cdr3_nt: TGCGCCAGCAGCCAATTTTACGGACAGGGGTGGTACGAGCAGTACTTC
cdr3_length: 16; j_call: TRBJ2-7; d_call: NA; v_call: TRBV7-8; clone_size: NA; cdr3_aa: CASSLGLRRSSYEQYF; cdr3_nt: TGTGCCAGCAGCTTAGGATTGAGGCGTAGCTCCTACGAGCAGTACTTC
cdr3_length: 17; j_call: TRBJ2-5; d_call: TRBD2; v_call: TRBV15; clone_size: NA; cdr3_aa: CATSRGQTSGSGETQYF; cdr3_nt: TGTGCCACCAGCAGGGGGCAGACTAGCGGGAGCGGGGAGACCCAGTACTTC
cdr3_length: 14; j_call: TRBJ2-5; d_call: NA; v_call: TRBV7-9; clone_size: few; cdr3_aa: CASSDTGYLETQYF; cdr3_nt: TGTGCCAGCAGCGATACAGGGTACTTAGAGACCCAGTACTTC
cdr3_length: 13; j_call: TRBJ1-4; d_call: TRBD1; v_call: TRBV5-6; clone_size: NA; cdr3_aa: CASSGQGEKKLFF; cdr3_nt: TGTGCCAGCAGCGGACAGGGGGAAAAAAAACTGTTTTTT
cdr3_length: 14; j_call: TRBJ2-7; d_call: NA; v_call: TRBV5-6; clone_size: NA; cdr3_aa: CASSLGGVGYEQYF; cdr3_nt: TGTGCCAGCAGCTTGGGCGGGGTCGGGTACGAGCAGTACTTC
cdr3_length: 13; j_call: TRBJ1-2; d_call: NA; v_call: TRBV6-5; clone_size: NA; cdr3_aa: CASSRQELYGYTF; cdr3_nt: TGTGCCAGCAGTCGACAGGAACTCTATGGCTACACCTTC
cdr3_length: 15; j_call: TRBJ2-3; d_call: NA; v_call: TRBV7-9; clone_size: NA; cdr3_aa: CASSTRLGSTDTQYF; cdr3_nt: TGTGCCAGCAGCACCAGACTTGGCTCCACAGATACGCAGTATTTT
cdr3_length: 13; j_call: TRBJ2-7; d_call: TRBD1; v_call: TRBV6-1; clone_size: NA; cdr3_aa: CASDGTGGNEQYF; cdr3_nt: TGTGCCAGCGACGGGACAGGGGGGAACGAGCAGTACTTC
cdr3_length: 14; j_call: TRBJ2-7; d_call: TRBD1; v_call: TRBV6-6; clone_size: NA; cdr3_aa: CASRSGQGSNEQYF; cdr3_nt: TGTGCCAGCAGATCGGGACAGGGGAGTAACGAGCAGTACTTC
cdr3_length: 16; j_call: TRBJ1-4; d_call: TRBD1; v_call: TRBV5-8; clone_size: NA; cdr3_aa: CASSLGQGATNEKLFF; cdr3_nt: TGTGCCAGCAGCTTGGGCCAGGGGGCAACTAATGAAAAACTGTTTTTT
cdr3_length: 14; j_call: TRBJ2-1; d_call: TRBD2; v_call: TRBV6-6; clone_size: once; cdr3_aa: CASRLADSYNEQFF; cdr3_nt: TGTGCCAGTAGACTAGCGGACTCCTACAATGAGCAGTTCTTC
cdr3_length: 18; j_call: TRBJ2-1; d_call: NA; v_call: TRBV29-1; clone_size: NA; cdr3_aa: CSVEGWSGTLLVYNEQFF; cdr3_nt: TGCAGCGTTGAAGGATGGTCAGGCACTCTTTTAGTGTACAATGAGCAGTTCTTC
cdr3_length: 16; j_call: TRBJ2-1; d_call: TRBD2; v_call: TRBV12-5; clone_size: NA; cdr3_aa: CASGLVLSGVLDEQFF; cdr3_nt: TGTGCTAGTGGTTTGGTACTTAGCGGGGTATTGGATGAGCAGTTCTTC
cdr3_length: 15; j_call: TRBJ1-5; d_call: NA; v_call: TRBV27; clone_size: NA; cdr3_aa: CASSLSPGTLQPQHF; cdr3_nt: TGTGCCAGCAGTTTAAGCCCGGGGACTCTTCAGCCCCAGCATTTT
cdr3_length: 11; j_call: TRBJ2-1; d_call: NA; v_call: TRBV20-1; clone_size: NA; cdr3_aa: CSARDPPREFF; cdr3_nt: TGCAGTGCTAGAGATCCCCCCAGGGAGTTCTTC
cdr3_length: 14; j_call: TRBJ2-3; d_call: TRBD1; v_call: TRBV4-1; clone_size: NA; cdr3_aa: CASSDRQGADTQYF; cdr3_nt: TGCGCCAGCAGCGACCGACAGGGGGCAGATACGCAGTATTTT
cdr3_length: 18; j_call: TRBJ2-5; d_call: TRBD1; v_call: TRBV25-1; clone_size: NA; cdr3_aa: CASSGRTGASSGGETQYF; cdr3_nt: TGTGCCAGCAGTGGGCGGACAGGGGCCAGTTCGGGAGGAGAGACCCAGTACTTC
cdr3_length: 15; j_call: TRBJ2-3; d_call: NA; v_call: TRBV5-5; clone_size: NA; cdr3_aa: CASSLNLAQGDTQYF; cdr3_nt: TGTGCCAGCAGCTTGAACCTTGCCCAGGGGGATACGCAGTATTTT
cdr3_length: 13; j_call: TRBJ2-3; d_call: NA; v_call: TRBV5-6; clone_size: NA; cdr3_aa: CASSQRLTDTQYF; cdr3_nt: TGTGCCAGCAGCCAACGACTCACAGATACGCAGTATTTT
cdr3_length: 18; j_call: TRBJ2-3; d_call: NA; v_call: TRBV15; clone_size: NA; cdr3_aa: CATSSIFRDTPSTDTQYF; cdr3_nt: TGTGCCACCAGCAGTATTTTCCGGGACACTCCTTCCACAGATACGCAGTATTTT